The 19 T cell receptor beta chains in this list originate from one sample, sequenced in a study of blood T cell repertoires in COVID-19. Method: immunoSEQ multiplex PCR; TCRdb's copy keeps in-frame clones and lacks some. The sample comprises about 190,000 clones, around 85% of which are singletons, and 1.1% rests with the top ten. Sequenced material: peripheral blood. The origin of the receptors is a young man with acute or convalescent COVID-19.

CDR3 in amino acids: CASSFWEPQQGSSNQPQHF. The DNA of the CDR3 is TGTGCCAGCAGTTTTTGGGAGCCCCAACAGGGTAGTAGCAATCAGCCCCAGCATTTT. This chain uses TRBV28 with TRBJ1-5, with D possibly TRBD1 on 6 matching bases. V was cut by 3 bases and J by 0 bases, with 21 bases left in between. Looked up from germline, CDR1 is MDHEN and CDR2 is SYDVKM. This CDR3 is 19 amino acids long.

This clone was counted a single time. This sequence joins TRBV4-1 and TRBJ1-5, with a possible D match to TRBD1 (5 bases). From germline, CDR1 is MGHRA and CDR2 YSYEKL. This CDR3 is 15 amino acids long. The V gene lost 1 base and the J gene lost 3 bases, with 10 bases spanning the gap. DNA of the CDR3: TGCGCCAGCAGCCAAGGAGACAGATTCAATCAGCCCCAGCATTTT. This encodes CASSQGDRFNQPQHF.

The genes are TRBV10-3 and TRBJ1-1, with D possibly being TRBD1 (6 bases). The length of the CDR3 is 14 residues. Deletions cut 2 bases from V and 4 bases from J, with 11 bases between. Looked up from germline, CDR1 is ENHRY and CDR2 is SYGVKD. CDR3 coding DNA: TGTGCCATCAGTGAGGGGGGCCCAGTCACTGAAGCTTTCTTT. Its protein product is CAISEGGPVTEAFF.

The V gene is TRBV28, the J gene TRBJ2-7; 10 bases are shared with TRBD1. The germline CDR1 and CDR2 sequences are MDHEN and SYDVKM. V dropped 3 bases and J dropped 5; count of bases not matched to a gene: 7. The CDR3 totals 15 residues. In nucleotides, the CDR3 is TGTGCCAGCAGTTTGCGACAGGGGGCGAGGAACGAGCAGTACTTC. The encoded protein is CASSLRQGARNEQYF.

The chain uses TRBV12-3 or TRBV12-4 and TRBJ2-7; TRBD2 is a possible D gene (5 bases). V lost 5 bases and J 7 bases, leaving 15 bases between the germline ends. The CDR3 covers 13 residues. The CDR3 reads CASSDMRVREQYF. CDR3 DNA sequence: TGTGCCAGCAGTGATATGAGGGTTCGGGAGCAGTACTTC.

The CDR3 loop is CASSYNRGRDEKLFF. The CDR3 DNA reads TGTGCCAGCAGTTATAACAGGGGGAGAGATGAAAAACTGTTTTTT. The rearrangement links TRBV7-9 to TRBJ1-4, with 8 positions matching TRBD1. V lost 6 bases and J lost 6; bases outside the gene matches: 9. The CDR3 has 15 amino acids. Germline lookup yields CDR1 SEHNR and CDR2 FQNEAQ (reference sequence). Together with reference TRBV7-9 and TRBJ1-4, the CDR3 gives the full variable domain: DTGVSQNPRHKITKRGQNVTFRCDPISEHNRLYWYRQTLGQGPEFLTYFQNEAQLEKSRLLSDRFSAERPKGSFSTLEIQRTEQGDSAMYLCASSYNRGRDEKLFFGSGTQLSVL.

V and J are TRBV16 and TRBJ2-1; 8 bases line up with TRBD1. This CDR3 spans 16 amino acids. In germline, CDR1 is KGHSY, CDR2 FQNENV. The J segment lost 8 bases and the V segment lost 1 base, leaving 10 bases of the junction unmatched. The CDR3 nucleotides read TGTGCCAGCAGCCAATGGGTACAGGGGGGAGATCATGAGCAGTTCTTC. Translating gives CASSQWVQGGDHEQFF.

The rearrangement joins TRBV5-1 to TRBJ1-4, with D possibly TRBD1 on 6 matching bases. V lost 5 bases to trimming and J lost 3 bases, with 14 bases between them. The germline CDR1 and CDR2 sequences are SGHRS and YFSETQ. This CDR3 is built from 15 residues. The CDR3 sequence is CASSFTGTANEKLFF. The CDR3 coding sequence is TGCGCCAGCAGTTTTACAGGGACCGCTAATGAAAAACTGTTTTTT.

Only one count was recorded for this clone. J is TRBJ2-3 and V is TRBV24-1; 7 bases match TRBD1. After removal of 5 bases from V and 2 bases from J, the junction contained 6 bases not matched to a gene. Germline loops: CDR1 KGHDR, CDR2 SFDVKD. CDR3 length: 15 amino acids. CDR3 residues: CATSGGRGITDTQYF. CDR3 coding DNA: TGTGCCACCAGTGGAGGCAGGGGGATCACAGATACGCAGTATTTT.

The CDR3 nucleotides are TGTGCCAGAGACAGGGGTGGGCATGAAAAACTGTTTTTT. Encoded protein: CARDRGGHEKLFF. The rearrangement uses TRBV6-5 and TRBJ1-4; 8 bases line up with TRBD1. V gave up 9 bases and J gave up 6 bases; unmatched junction bases: 6. This CDR3 region has 13 residues. CDR1 is MNHEY, CDR2 SVGAGI, per germline.

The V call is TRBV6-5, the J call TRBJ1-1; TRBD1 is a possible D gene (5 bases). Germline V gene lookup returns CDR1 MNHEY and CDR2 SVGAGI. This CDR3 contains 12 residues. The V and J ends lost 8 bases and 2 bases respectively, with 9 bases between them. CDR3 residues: CASGALNTEAFF. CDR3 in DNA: TGTGCCAGCGGGGCACTCAACACTGAAGCTTTCTTT.

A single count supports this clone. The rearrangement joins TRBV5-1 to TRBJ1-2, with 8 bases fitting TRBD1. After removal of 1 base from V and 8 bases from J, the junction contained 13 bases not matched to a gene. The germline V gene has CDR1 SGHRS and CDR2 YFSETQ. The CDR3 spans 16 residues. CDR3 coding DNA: TGCGCCAGCAGCTTGAACCCCGGACAGGGTGCATCGGGCTACACCTTC. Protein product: CASSLNPGQGASGYTF.

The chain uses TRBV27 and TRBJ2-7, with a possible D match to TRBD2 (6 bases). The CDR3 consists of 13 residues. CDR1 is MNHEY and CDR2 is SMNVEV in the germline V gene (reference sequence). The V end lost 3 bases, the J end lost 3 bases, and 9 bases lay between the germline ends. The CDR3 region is CASSFTEGYEQYF. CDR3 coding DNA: TGTGCCAGCAGTTTTACGGAGGGCTACGAGCAGTACTTC.

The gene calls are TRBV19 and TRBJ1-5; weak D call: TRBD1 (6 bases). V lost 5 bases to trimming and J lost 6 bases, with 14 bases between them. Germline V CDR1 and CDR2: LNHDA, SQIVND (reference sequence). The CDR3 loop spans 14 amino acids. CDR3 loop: CASSGGRAGQPQHF. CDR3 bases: TGTGCCAGTAGTGGGGGCAGGGCCGGTCAGCCCCAGCATTTT.

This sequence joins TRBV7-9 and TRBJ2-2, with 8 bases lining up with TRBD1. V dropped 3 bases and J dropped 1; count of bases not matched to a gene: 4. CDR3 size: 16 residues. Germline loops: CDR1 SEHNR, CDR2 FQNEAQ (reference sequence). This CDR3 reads CASSFFGTGNTGELFF. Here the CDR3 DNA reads TGTGCCAGCAGCTTTTTTGGGACAGGGAACACCGGGGAGCTGTTTTTT.

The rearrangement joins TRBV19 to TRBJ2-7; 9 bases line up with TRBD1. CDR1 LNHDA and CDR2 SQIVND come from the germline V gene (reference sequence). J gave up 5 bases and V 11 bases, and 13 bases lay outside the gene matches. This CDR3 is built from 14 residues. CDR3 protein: CASSRTGAYNEQYF. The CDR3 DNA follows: TGTGCCTCGTCCCGGACAGGGGCTTACAACGAGCAGTACTTC.

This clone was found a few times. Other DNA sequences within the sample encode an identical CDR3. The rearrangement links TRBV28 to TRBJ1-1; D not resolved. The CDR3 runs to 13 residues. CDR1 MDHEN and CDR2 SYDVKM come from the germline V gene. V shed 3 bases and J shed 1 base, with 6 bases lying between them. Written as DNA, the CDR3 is TGTGCCAGCAGTTTTCGGAGGAACACTGAAGCTTTCTTT. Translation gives CASSFRRNTEAFF.

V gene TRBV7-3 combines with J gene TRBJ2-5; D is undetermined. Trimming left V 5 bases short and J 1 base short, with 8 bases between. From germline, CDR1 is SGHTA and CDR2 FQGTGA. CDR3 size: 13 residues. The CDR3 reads CASSTRGQETQYF. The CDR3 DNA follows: TGTGCCAGCAGCACCCGCGGCCAAGAGACCCAGTACTTC.

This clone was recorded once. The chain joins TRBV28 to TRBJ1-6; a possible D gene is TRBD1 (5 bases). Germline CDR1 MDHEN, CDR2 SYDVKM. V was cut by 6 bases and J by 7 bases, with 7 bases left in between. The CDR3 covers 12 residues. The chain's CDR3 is CASRPGNSPLHF. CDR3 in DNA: TGTGCCAGCAGGCCAGGGAATTCACCCCTCCACTTT.